A single T cell receptor (beta chain) is shown here with its context. The sample comes from a study of blood T cell repertoires in COVID-19. Study context: Samples of COVID-19 (acute and convalescent) were obtained from the United States, Italy and Spain. PBMCs, B-cell-depleted T cells, or T cells provided the cDNA or gDNA that made up the material.

In the authors' workflow: Amplification with reference gene primers provided the estimates of nucleated cell counts. Some clones are missing from TCRdb's copy, which holds only in-frame ones; the method was immunoSEQ multiplex PCR. V and J calls and clone size follow that table, whereas D and trimming were derived from the DNA. The data hold around 120,000 clones, with over 70% observed a single time. CDR3 length: 20 residues. The V gene's germline CDR1 is LNHDA and CDR2 SQIVND (reference sequence). The germline V and J ends were trimmed by 0 bases and 1 base, with 24 bases remaining between them. The receptor was derived from a man in his 70s with acute or convalescent COVID-19. The chain joins TRBV19 to TRBJ1-1; D unresolved. Material for sequencing was peripheral blood. Here the CDR3 reads CASSIDLERMVGAWNTEAFF. CDR3 bases: TGTGCCAGTAGTATAGATCTTGAGAGGATGGTGGGAGCCTGGAACACTGAAGCTTTCTTT.